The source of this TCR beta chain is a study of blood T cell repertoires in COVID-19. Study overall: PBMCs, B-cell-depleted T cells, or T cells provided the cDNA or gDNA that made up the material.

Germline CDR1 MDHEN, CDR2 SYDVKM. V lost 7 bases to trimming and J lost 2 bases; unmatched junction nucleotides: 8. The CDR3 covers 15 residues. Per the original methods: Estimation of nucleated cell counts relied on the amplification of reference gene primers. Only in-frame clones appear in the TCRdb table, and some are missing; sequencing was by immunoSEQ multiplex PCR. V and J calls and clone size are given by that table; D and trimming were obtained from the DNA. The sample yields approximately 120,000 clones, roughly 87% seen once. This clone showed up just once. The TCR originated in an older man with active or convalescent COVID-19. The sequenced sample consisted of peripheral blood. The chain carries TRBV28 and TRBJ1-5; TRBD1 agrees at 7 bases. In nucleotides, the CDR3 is TGTGCCAGCAATCACGACAGGGAACGCAATCAGCCCCAGCATTTT. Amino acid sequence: CASNHDRERNQPQHF. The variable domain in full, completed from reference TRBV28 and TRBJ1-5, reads DVKVTQSSRYLVKRTGEKVFLECVQDMDHENMFWYRQDPGLGLRLIYFSYDVKMKEKGDIPEGYSVSREKKERFSLILESASTNQTSMYLCASNHDRERNQPQHFGDGTRLSIL.